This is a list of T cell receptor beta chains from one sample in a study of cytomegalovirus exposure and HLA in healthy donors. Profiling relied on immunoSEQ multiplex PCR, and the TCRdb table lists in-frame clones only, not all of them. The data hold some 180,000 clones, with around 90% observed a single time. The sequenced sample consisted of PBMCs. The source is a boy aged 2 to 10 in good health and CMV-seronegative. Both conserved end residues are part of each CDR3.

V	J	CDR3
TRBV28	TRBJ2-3	CASSLSYEELVPLPQYF
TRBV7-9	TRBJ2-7	CASSSGTGIRYEQYF
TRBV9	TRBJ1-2	CASRGQGDGYTF
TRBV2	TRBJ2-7	CASTKGQSYEQYF
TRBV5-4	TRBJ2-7	CASSAYLAALEQYF
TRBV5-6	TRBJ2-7	CASSLGASLSYEQYF
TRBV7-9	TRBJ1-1	CASSLRRAGFSLPTEAFF
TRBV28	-	CASSLGRGTYEQYF
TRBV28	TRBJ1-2	CASILGQGGYGYTF
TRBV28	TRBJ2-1	CASSPSQRSEQFF
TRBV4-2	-	CASSRGVSGVDEQYF
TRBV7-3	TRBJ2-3	CASSPGAGARADTQYF
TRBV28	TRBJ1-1	CASSGQGAGDTEAFF
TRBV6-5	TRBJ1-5	CASSFPVDSPWQPQHF
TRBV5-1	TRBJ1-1	CASSSGQADTEAFF
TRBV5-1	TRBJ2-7	CASSSTGSSYEQYF
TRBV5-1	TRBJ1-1	CASAIQGPDTEAFF
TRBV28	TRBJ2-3	CASSFSPGQTTDTQYF
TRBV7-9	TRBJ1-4	CASSPPFGTEGEKLFF
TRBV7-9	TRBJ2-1	CSSSLALQPNEQFF
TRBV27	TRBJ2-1	CASSLPETSTNSYNEQFF
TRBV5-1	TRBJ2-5	CASSTGLVAETQYF
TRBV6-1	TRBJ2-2	CASSGQLSNTGELFF
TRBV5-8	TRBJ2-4	CASSQGQPKNIQYF
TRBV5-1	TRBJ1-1	CASSLAGGNTEAFF
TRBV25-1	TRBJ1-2	CASSPTGNYGYTF
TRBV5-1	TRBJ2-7	CASSFRGGYEQYF
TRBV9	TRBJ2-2	CASSVAANTGELFF